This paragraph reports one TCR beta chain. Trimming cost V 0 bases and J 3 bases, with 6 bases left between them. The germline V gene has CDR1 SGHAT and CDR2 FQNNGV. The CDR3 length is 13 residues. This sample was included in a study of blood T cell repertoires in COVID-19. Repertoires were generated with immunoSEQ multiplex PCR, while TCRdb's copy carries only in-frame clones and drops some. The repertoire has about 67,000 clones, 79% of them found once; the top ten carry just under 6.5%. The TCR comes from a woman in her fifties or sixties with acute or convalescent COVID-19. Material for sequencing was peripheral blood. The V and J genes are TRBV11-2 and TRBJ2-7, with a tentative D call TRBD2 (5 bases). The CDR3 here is CASSLDRGYEQYF. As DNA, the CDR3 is TGTGCCAGCAGCTTAGATCGGGGCTACGAGCAGTACTTC.